These 20 T cell receptor beta chains originate from one sample sequenced in a study of blood T cell repertoires in COVID-19. Clones were sequenced by immunoSEQ multiplex PCR, and TCRdb holds only the in-frame ones, with some missing. Here the sample spans 350,000 to 450,000 clones, just over 90% being singletons. The sequenced sample consisted of PBMCs or T cells enriched from blood (not recorded which). Receptors were obtained from a woman aged 40 to 55 who had been exposed to COVID-19.

In this sample, this clone turned up once. This CDR3 is CASSPTGTGDGYTF. CDR3 bases: TGTGCCAGCTCGCCCACCGGGACAGGGGATGGCTACACCTTC. The V and J genes are TRBV18 and TRBJ1-2; 10 positions match TRBD1. This CDR3 comprises 14 residues. Germline lookup yields CDR1 KGHSH and CDR2 LQKENI. V shed 6 bases, J shed 6 bases, and the junction held 7 bases outside the gene matches.

The chain uses TRBV28 and TRBJ1-3; possibly TRBD1 for D (6 bases). V lost 3 bases to trimming and J lost 0 bases, with 18 bases between them. The CDR3 spans 18 residues. Germline V gives CDR1 MDHEN, CDR2 SYDVKM. The CDR3 sequence: CASSFGGGGLHSGNTIYF. The CDR3, as DNA: TGTGCCAGCAGTTTCGGAGGTGGGGGCCTCCACTCTGGAAACACCATATATTTT.

This chain connects TRBV14 to TRBJ1-4, with TRBD1 identical over 8 bases. The trim removed 5 bases at V and 6 bases at J, leaving 2 bases unmatched. This CDR3 contains 13 residues. Germline V gene lookup returns CDR1 SGHDN and CDR2 FVKESK. DNA for the CDR3: TGTGCCAGCAGCGTGACAGGGGATGAAAAACTGTTTTTT. It codes for CASSVTGDEKLFF.

The chain employs TRBV9 and TRBJ2-5, with 8 bases lining up with TRBD2. The CDR3 has 15 amino acids. V lost 6 bases, J lost 4 bases, and 11 bases stayed unmatched. Germline values: CDR1 SGDLS, CDR2 YYNGEE. CDR3 DNA sequence: TGTGCCAGCAATTATAGGAACCGGGAGGGAGAGACCCAGTACTTC. Protein: CASNYRNREGETQYF.

The chain carries TRBV29-1 and TRBJ1-3; D gene ambiguous. Germline CDR1 SQVTM, CDR2 ANQGSEA. The CDR3 extends over 15 amino acids. The V end was cut by 0 bases, the J end by 0 bases, with 9 bases between. CDR3 bases: TGCAGCGTTGAAGAAAGGGAGATCTCTGGAAACACCATATATTTT. Residues: CSVEEREISGNTIYF.

J is TRBJ1-6 and V is TRBV18, with D hard to call. The CDR3 length is 13 residues. Trimming stripped 5 bases from V and 10 bases from J, with 12 bases between. The V gene's germline CDR1 is KGHSH and CDR2 LQKENI. This CDR3 reads CASSEMEGSPLHF. In nucleotides, the CDR3 is TGTGCCAGCTCAGAAATGGAGGGCTCACCCCTCCACTTT.

The rearrangement links TRBV19 to TRBJ1-5, with TRBD1 matching over 7 bases. This CDR3 is built from 13 residues. After removal of 6 bases from V and 7 bases from J, the junction contained 6 bases not matched to a gene. Germline V CDR1 and CDR2: LNHDA, SQIVND (reference sequence). This CDR3 is CASRVTGEQPQHF. CDR3 DNA: TGTGCCAGTAGAGTAACAGGGGAACAGCCCCAGCATTTT.

V and J are TRBV7-2 and TRBJ1-1, with D possibly being TRBD1 (5 bases). The CDR3 sequence is 14 residues long. Germline values: CDR1 SGHTA, CDR2 FQGNSA. V lost 2 bases and J lost 7, with 14 bases in between. The CDR3 bases are TGTGCCAGCAGCTTAAGGAACCGGGGGGGTGAAGCTTTCTTT. Amino acids: CASSLRNRGGEAFF.

V usage is TRBV6-5 and J usage is TRBJ1-5, with D possibly TRBD1 on 6 matching bases. The CDR3 has 12 residues. Trimming removed 8 bases from V and 6 bases from J, with 11 bases in between. CDR1 and CDR2 from the germline V gene are MNHEY and SVGAGI. The CDR3 DNA sequence: TGTGCCAGCGGGACATCAACTCAGCCCCAGCATTTT. Translating it yields CASGTSTQPQHF.

The V call is TRBV24-1, the J call TRBJ2-5; TRBD1 might be the D (6 bases). Germline loops: CDR1 KGHDR, CDR2 SFDVKD. The CDR3 covers 17 residues. Trimming removed 5 bases at V and 4 bases at J, with 22 bases between. Here the CDR3 reads CATSVPQGSDLGETQYF. The CDR3 DNA reads TGTGCCACCAGTGTTCCTCAGGGGTCGGATTTAGGAGAGACCCAGTACTTC.

Ten or more counts support this clone. This chain joins TRBV7-2 and TRBJ2-3; 7 nucleotides line up with TRBD2. V was clipped by 5 bases and J by 1 base; unmatched bases: 12. This CDR3 is 17 amino acids long. CDR1 is SGHTA, CDR2 FQGNSA, per germline. The CDR3 DNA follows: TGTGCCAGCAGCCTACAAGGGCTAGCGGCGCGCACAGATACGCAGTATTTT. Translating gives CASSLQGLAARTDTQYF.

The V call is TRBV24-1, the J call TRBJ1-2, with 8 bases that match TRBD1. Germline V gives CDR1 KGHDR, CDR2 SFDVKD. The CDR3 length is 14 residues. J was trimmed by 3 bases and V by 6 bases; bases with no gene match: 5. The CDR3 loop is CATSTTGADYGYTF. The CDR3 nucleotides read TGTGCCACCAGTACGACAGGGGCGGACTATGGCTACACCTTC.

The chain carries TRBV5-1 and TRBJ2-1; 9 nucleotides align to TRBD1. Germline CDR1 SGHRS, CDR2 YFSETQ. V lost 4 bases and J lost 1; bases outside the gene matches: 9. This CDR3 spans 17 amino acids. The DNA of the CDR3 is TGCGCCAGCAGCCCCGGGACAGGGCCCCTGTCCTACAATGAGCAGTTCTTC. Its translation is CASSPGTGPLSYNEQFF. The full variable domain, completed using reference TRBV5-1 and TRBJ2-1, is KAGVTQTPRYLIKTRGQQVTLSCSPISGHRSVSWYQQTPGQGLQFLFEYFSETQRNKGNFPGRFSGRQFSNSRSEMNVSTLELGDSALYLCASSPGTGPLSYNEQFFGPGTRLTVL.

The chain joins TRBV9 to TRBJ2-3; no clear D. The germline V gene encodes CDR1 SGDLS and CDR2 YYNGEE. The CDR3 is 11 amino acids. V was pared by 2 bases and J by 8 bases, with 6 bases between. CDR3 residues: CASSVSGTQYF. The CDR3 nucleotides are TGTGCCAGCAGCGTTTCCGGTACGCAGTATTTT.

This chain connects TRBV3-1 (or the pseudogene TRBV3-2) to TRBJ1-1, with D possibly being TRBD1 (5 bases). CDR3 length equals 14 residues. Germline V gives CDR1 LGHDT, CDR2 YNNKEL (reference sequence). Trimming stripped 6 bases from V and 8 bases from J, with 19 bases between. The CDR3 sequence: CASRFQGTFGEAFF. The CDR3 DNA reads as TGTGCCAGCAGGTTTCAGGGAACCTTTGGGGAAGCTTTCTTT.

The CDR3 sequence: CASSRTRVTEAFF. CDR3 nucleotide sequence: TGTGCCAGCAGCCGTACGAGGGTCACTGAAGCTTTCTTT. The chain links TRBV11-3 to TRBJ1-1; D is ambiguous. Per the germline V gene, CDR1 is SGHNT and CDR2 is YENEEA. The CDR3 has 13 residues. Trimming removed 5 bases at V and 4 bases at J, with 11 bases between.

Concerning this clone: One end of the junction fails to match germline, which may point to a read error. The CDR3 reads CASSPPSGSQLF. CDR3 nucleotides: TGTGCCAGCAGTCCGCCTAGCGGGAGTCAGCTCTTC. This chain links TRBV6-2 or TRBV6-3 with TRBJ2-1; 10 nucleotides agree with TRBD2. CDR1 and CDR2 (germline): MNHEY, SVGEGT. There are 12 residues in the CDR3.

This clone was recorded at least ten times. The rearrangement links TRBV5-1 to TRBJ2-3; D ambiguous. V lost 6 bases to trimming and J lost 1 base, with 6 bases between them. Germline V gene data show CDR1 as SGHRS and CDR2 as YFSETQ. The CDR3 sequence is 12 residues long. The DNA of the CDR3 is TGCGCCAGCAAATCCGGCACAGATACGCAGTATTTT. Protein: CASKSGTDTQYF.

This rearrangement joins TRBV9 to TRBJ1-6, with D possibly being TRBD1 (5 bases). This CDR3 is built from 13 residues. The germline V and J ends were trimmed by 4 bases and 8 bases, with 10 bases remaining between them. CDR1 is SGDLS, CDR2 YYNGEE, per germline. CDR3 loop: CASSTQGDSPLHF. Written as DNA, the CDR3 is TGTGCCAGCAGCACCCAAGGGGATTCACCCCTCCACTTT.

The J gene is TRBJ2-6, the V gene TRBV18; tentative D call: TRBD2 (7 bases). The CDR3 contains 19 residues. Between the trimmed V and J ends, which lost 2 bases and 4 bases, there was a span of 21 bases. Germline loops: CDR1 KGHSH, CDR2 LQKENI. CDR3 coding DNA: TGTGCCAGCTCACCAATTCGCGGGGGCGCGACGCCCGGGGCCAACGTCCTGACTTTC. It codes for CASSPIRGGATPGANVLTF. The variable domain in full, completed from reference TRBV18 and TRBJ2-6, reads NAGVMQNPRHLVRRRGQEARLRCSPMKGHSHVYWYRQLPEEGLKFMVYLQKENIIDESGMPKERFSAEFPKEGPSILRIQQVVRGDSAAYFCASSPIRGGATPGANVLTFGAGSRLTVL.